The rows below give T cell receptor beta chains drawn from one sample of a study of T cell responses to AZD1222 COVID-19 vaccine. Generated by immunoSEQ multiplex PCR, the TCRdb table keeps only in-frame clones and is missing some. The sample has approximately 150,000 clones; around 90% are singletons. The sample in question was peripheral blood, obtained 28 days after the second dose of the MenACWY control vaccine. Source of these receptors: an adult who received the MenACWY meningococcal vaccine as a control. The CDR3 runs from the conserved cysteine through the conserved F or W. Fields, in order: V gene, CDR3 length, CDR3 protein.

TRBV2,12,CASSPIRERLYF
TRBV7-3,13,CASSLRGNNEQFF
TRBV2,15,CASSETPGPQSEQFF
TRBV7-9,15,CASSPQEMGARGYTF
TRBV29-1,13,CSGLQGAGEKLFF
TRBV30,14,CACLFRGPNYGYTF
TRBV3-1/TRBV3-2,14,CASSQEQGTTEAFF
TRBV12-5,14,CASGPPGGPNEQFF
TRBV7-2,15,CASSFTGTGNYGYTF
TRBV3-1/TRBV3-2,16,CASSQARGQGGLGYTF
TRBV11-3,12,CASSSQGTEQYF
TRBV27,13,CASSLYEDEKLFF
TRBV19,16,CASSIGGQRKEYGYTF
TRBV28,14,CASSLQGGGQPQHF
TRBV11-3,14,CASSLDTTNEKLFF
TRBV7-9,15,CATAGPSEDTGELFF
TRBV29-1,10,CSVQDREAFF
TRBV7-6,15,CASSLDLGRADTQYF
TRBV18,15,CASSPVPGQGLQAFF
TRBV4-1,13,CASSQVAGGPQHF
TRBV6-4,16,CASKGLAGGPLDEQFF
TRBV5-8,16,CASIPGTGGHKETQYF
TRBV6-5,15,CASSILAGAKNIQYF
TRBV25-1,14,CASAQGSTNEKLFF
TRBV5-6,13,CASSFGWAAEAFF
TRBV7-9,16,CASSLMAGGYSGELFF
TRBV5-4,12,CAWVRGNNEQFF
TRBV7-9,16,CASSLEGSRTLYGYTF
TRBV4-2,18,CASSQGDRGRTRGAGYTF
TRBV4-1,21,CASSQDREGTGDFMGNQPQHF
TRBV7-9,12,CASSKSSYGYTF
TRBV19,15,CASSIKGTSNQPQHF
TRBV7-2,12,CASSLASQPQHF
TRBV11-3,15,CASSSLRSSYNEQFF
TRBV5-1,15,CASSPQGAANTEAFF
TRBV28,21,CASSQTIRTGRAISGANVLTF
TRBV6-5,14,CASRDFDYNSPLHF
TRBV7-3,13,CASSSGRLYGYTF
TRBV9,15,CASSYERGGRNEQFF
TRBV29-1,14,CSVLERERGNEQFF
TRBV4-3,17,CASSQVWGPGAKNIQYF